This T cell receptor beta chain is from a study of CD8 T cells in Susac syndrome (dated by TCRdb to between 2018 and 2021). Background for the entire study: Among the Susac syndrome patients who were sequenced, clinically active disease was present in over 5 and clinical remission was observed in roughly eight. At the time of blood withdrawal, Susac syndrome patients were either therapy-naive, taking corticosteroids (with some also receiving IVIg), or on IVIg alone. The study used repertoire sequencing to test whether antigen drove CD8+ T cell activation and differentiation in Susac syndrome.

High-throughput TCR beta sequencing profiled peripheral blood CD8+ and CD4+ T cells from healthy donors, Susac syndrome patients and multiple sclerosis patients. Recently defined diagnostic criteria for definite or probable disease were met by the Susac syndrome patients. Bulk CD8+ and CD4+ T cells were purified by magnetic negative isolation, whereas CD8+ TEMRA cells were enriched by FACS. Blood was collected in EDTA tubes and processed within 24 hours, with PBMCs isolated through density gradient centrifugation. PBMCs intended for TCR sequencing were cryopreserved in liquid nitrogen and were subsequently thawed in a 37 degrees C water bath. A purity of at least 90% was achieved for sorted or isolated CD4+, CD8+ and CD8+ TEMRA cells. What the authors observed across the whole study: The number of individuals in the TCR sequencing and HLA analysis was acknowledged as relatively small. No clonal expansion was detected in the CD4+ T cell repertoire of Susac syndrome patients.

About this clonotype itself: It has no known antigen specificity. No base quality information exists; no much larger clone differs at one position.

Trimming takes 7 bases from V and 7 bases from J, and the germline ends sit 14 bases apart. The CDR1 and CDR2 encoded by the germline V gene (reference sequence) are GTSNPN and SVGIG. The CDR3 goes from the cysteine to the phenylalanine over 11 residues. This entry keeps only the CDR3 DNA: 33 bases, framed from base 1. RNA was extracted using the RNeasy kit, and about 0.45 to 1 ug of the RNA was reverse transcribed with random hexamers. The immunoSEQ multiplex PCR assay, which covers 54 Vbeta and 13 Jbeta segments, was used to amplify TCR beta CDR3 regions. PCR amplification bias was corrected by using a synthetic template baseline for primer optimization and computational correction. In the source study's methods: Reads were annotated to V, D and J genes according to IMGT and were analyzed with immunoSEQ Analyzer, with only productive sequences retained. To calculate clonality, Shannon entropy was normalized by log2 of the number of productive unique sequences and then subtracted from one. For each patient and control, public and private clones were evaluated among the 100 most prevalent clones. Clones were defined as Susac-specific when absent from the healthy and MS cohorts, from about a thousand published viral clones and from other ImmuneACCESS disease sequences. TCRdb trimmed the raw reads at Q25, called clones with MiXCR and kept productive beta chains. Each record represents a unique CDR3 protein, reported with the most common genes and DNA among its rows. The V and J calls come from TCRdb's annotation, not from the publication. Counted in this sample were over 150,000 distinct CDR3 sequences; roughly 95% of them appeared once. The top ten hold about 0.13% of the sample.

The sequence came from a human donor with Susac syndrome. The sequencing input was CD4+ T cells from PBMCs. The chain uses TRBV30 and TRBJ2-7; the D gene assignment is perhaps TRBD1 or TRBD2, with each matching 5 bases. The CDR3 region reads CAFRDRGEQYF. The sequenced DNA is TGTGCCTTCAGGGATCGAGGGGAGCAGTACTTC.